Shown below are 21 T cell receptor beta chains from a single sample sequenced in a study of cytomegalovirus exposure and HLA in healthy donors. The PCR made use of 60 Vbeta and 13 Jbeta primers. Profiled with immunoSEQ multiplex PCR; TCRdb holds only in-frame clones, not every one. This listing includes roughly 120,000 clones. Material for sequencing was PBMCs. Receptors originate from a man aged 25 to 45 in good health and CMV-seronegative.

V is TRBV6-5 and J is TRBJ2-3; TRBD2 agrees at 11 bases. The V gene end was trimmed by 6 bases and the J gene end by 0 bases; junction bases not matched to a gene: 2. Per the germline V gene, CDR1 is MNHEY and CDR2 is SVGAGI. This CDR3 region has 15 residues. The DNA of the CDR3 is TGTGCCAGCAGCTGGACTAGCGGGAGCACAGATACGCAGTATTTT. Translated: CASSWTSGSTDTQYF.

The chain links TRBV14 to TRBJ2-7, with 9 bases fitting TRBD2. Germline CDR1 reads SGHDN; CDR2 reads FVKESK. The ends lost 4 bases at V and 6 bases at J; junction bases unmatched: 4. The CDR3 has 13 residues. DNA for the CDR3: TGTGCCAGCAGCCGGGCGGGGGGGCGCGAGCAGTACTTC. This translates into CASSRAGGREQYF.

The J gene is TRBJ1-6, the V gene TRBV18; perhaps TRBD1 as D (5 bases). V was cut by 2 bases and J by 8 bases, with 19 bases left in between. CDR1 KGHSH and CDR2 LQKENI come from the germline V gene. The CDR3 has 17 residues. The CDR3 nucleotides are TGTGCCAGCTCACCAAACGAGGCAGGGTGGGAGGATTCACCCCTCCACTTT. As protein: CASSPNEAGWEDSPLHF.

A word on this clone: This sample also contains other DNA sequences that code for the same CDR3. The chain carries TRBV30 and TRBJ2-7; 9 bases are shared with TRBD1. The germline V gene encodes CDR1 GTSNPN and CDR2 SVGIG (reference sequence). This CDR3 spans 14 amino acids. V gave up 2 bases and J gave up 1 base; unmatched junction bases: 3. The CDR3 region is CAWSSGQGSYEQYF. In nucleotides, the CDR3 is TGTGCCTGGAGTTCAGGACAGGGGTCCTACGAGCAGTACTTC.

V is TRBV5-4 and J is TRBJ2-7, with 8 nucleotides matching TRBD1. The V gene's germline CDR1 is SGHNT and CDR2 YYREEE (reference sequence). The V and J ends lost 4 bases and 2 bases, in that order; junction bases with no gene match: 8. CDR3 length: 15 amino acids. For the CDR3, the DNA is TGTGCCAGCAGCCCGCGACAGGGGTCGACCTACGAGCAGTACTTC. Amino acids: CASSPRQGSTYEQYF.

V usage is TRBV29-1 and J usage is TRBJ2-7, with TRBD1 matching 7 bases. This CDR3 comprises 13 residues. Germline V gives CDR1 SQVTM, CDR2 ANQGSEA. The V segment lost 5 bases and the J segment 2 bases; nucleotides outside the gene matches: 6. The CDR3 sequence is CSVSGGITYEQYF. In nucleotides, the CDR3 is TGCAGCGTTTCAGGGGGAATAACCTACGAGCAGTACTTC.

The chain couples TRBV13 to TRBJ2-1, with 9 bases fitting TRBD2. There are 16 residues in the CDR3. Germline lookup yields CDR1 PRHDT and CDR2 FYEKMQ (reference sequence). The ends lost 5 bases at V and 5 bases at J; junction bases unmatched: 10. CDR3 DNA sequence: TGTGCCAGCAGCCTTGGAGAGACTAGCGGACACAATGAGCAGTTCTTC. Residues: CASSLGETSGHNEQFF.

The chain couples TRBV27 to TRBJ2-1; the D is unclear. Germline-derived CDR1 and CDR2 are MNHEY and SMNVEV (reference sequence). Trimming removed 2 bases from V and 0 bases from J, with 11 bases in between. This CDR3 is built from 16 residues. The CDR3 loop is CASSLATPSSYNEQFF. CDR3 bases: TGTGCCAGCAGTTTAGCTACCCCTAGCTCCTACAATGAGCAGTTCTTC.

V and J are TRBV9 and TRBJ2-5; 9 nucleotides line up with TRBD2. The CDR3 sequence is 13 residues long. With V trimmed by 4 bases and J by 5 bases, 3 bases remained unmatched. The germline gives CDR1 SGDLS, CDR2 YYNGEE. The CDR3 is CASSSGGTETQYF. The CDR3 DNA sequence: TGTGCCAGCAGCAGCGGGGGGACGGAGACCCAGTACTTC.

V usage is TRBV9 and J usage is TRBJ1-4; D is perhaps TRBD1 (5 bases). The CDR3 length is 14 residues. Germline V gene lookup returns CDR1 SGDLS and CDR2 YYNGEE. The ends were cut back, 7 bases at V and 1 base at J, with 11 bases in the middle. The CDR3 loop is CASSRQGTNEKLFF. DNA of the CDR3: TGTGCCAGCTCCCGTCAGGGAACTAATGAAAAACTGTTTTTT.

This chain links TRBV5-4 with TRBJ1-3; 9 nucleotides align to TRBD1. V gave up 3 bases and J gave up 2 bases; unmatched junction bases: 3. Germline CDR1 and CDR2: SGHNT and YYREEE (reference sequence). The CDR3 totals 15 residues. CDR3: CASSSGQGTGNTIYF. CDR3 nucleotides: TGTGCCAGCAGCTCGGGACAGGGAACTGGAAACACCATATATTTT.

Remarks on this clone: Other DNA sequences in this specimen translate into the identical CDR3. This sequence joins TRBV18 and TRBJ1-2, with 10 nucleotides matching TRBD1. The CDR3 length is 14 residues. After removal of 6 bases from V and 2 bases from J, the junction contained 3 bases not matched to a gene. Germline V lookup: CDR1 KGHSH, CDR2 LQKENI. The CDR3 loop is CASSPGQGNYGYTF. CDR3 nucleotide sequence: TGTGCCAGCTCGCCGGGACAGGGGAACTATGGCTACACCTTC.

This rearrangement joins TRBV7-2 to TRBJ1-5; possible D gene TRBD1, 5 bases. CDR3 size: 17 residues. V lost 1 base and J 7 bases, leaving 20 bases between the germline ends. Germline lookup yields CDR1 SGHTA and CDR2 FQGNSA. The CDR3 sequence is CASSLEAGRRLNQPQHF. As DNA, the CDR3 is TGTGCCAGCAGCTTAGAAGCAGGGAGGCGTCTCAACCAGCCCCAGCATTTT.

Worth noting for this clone: The sample carries other DNA sequences with the same CDR3. The rearrangement joins TRBV5-1 to TRBJ2-7, with 7 bases identical to TRBD1. With 0 bases clipped from V and 2 bases from J, the junction kept 2 bases outside the gene matches. The CDR3 runs to 14 residues. Germline CDR1 reads SGHRS; CDR2 reads YFSETQ. The CDR3 spells CASSLGQGPYEQYF. The CDR3 nucleotides read TGCGCCAGCAGCTTGGGACAGGGCCCCTACGAGCAGTACTTC.

The chain couples TRBV18 to TRBJ2-7, with 8 bases aligning to TRBD2. CDR3 length: 15 amino acids. V was pared by 3 bases and J by 5 bases, with 9 bases of the junction left unmatched. Germline CDR1 reads KGHSH; CDR2 reads LQKENI. Here the CDR3 DNA reads TGTGCCAGCTCACCCCGCGGGGGGCGCAAGAACGAGCAGTACTTC. This sequence encodes CASSPRGGRKNEQYF.

V is TRBV27 and J is TRBJ1-3, with 8 nucleotides matching TRBD1. The germline CDR1 and CDR2 sequences are MNHEY and SMNVEV (reference sequence). The CDR3 covers 15 residues. J gave up 2 bases and V 6 bases, and 6 bases lay outside the gene matches. CDR3: CASSQTGDAGNTIYF. In DNA form, the CDR3 reads TGTGCCAGCAGCCAGACAGGGGATGCTGGAAACACCATATATTTT.

The J gene is TRBJ2-5, the V gene TRBV12-5; 7 positions match TRBD2. The V gene's germline CDR1 is LGHNT and CDR2 FRNRAP. There are 16 residues in the CDR3. V shed 4 bases, J shed 4 bases, and the junction held 12 bases outside the gene matches. CDR3 nucleotide sequence: TGTGCTAGTGGTTGGCCCTCCCAGCGGGGCAGAGAGACCCAGTACTTC. This translates into CASGWPSQRGRETQYF.

This chain links TRBV29-1 with TRBJ2-5; 10 bases fit TRBD1. V was pared by 5 bases and J by 5 bases, with 8 bases of the junction left unmatched. Germline CDR1 and CDR2: SQVTM and ANQGSEA. The CDR3 is 14 residues long. CDR3 in amino acids: CSVYLTGGGETQYF. The CDR3 bases are TGCAGCGTTTACCTGACAGGGGGCGGGGAGACCCAGTACTTC. Using reference TRBV29-1 and TRBJ2-5 for the parts outside the CDR3, the full variable domain is SAVISQKPSRDICQRGTSLTIQCQVDSQVTMMFWYRQQPGQSLTLIATANQGSEATYESGFVIDKFPISRPNLTFSTLTVSNMSPEDSSIYLCSVYLTGGGETQYFGPGTRLLVL.

This sequence joins TRBV29-1 and TRBJ2-1, with 7 bases matching TRBD2. The CDR3 runs to 10 residues. CDR1 is SQVTM and CDR2 is ANQGSEA in the germline V gene. The V and J ends lost 8 bases and 7 bases, in that order; junction bases with no gene match: 2. CDR3 DNA sequence: TGCAGCCTCGGGGGGAATGAGCAGTTCTTC. This sequence encodes CSLGGNEQFF.

The chain carries TRBV28 and TRBJ2-7, with 13 nucleotides matching TRBD2. Germline V gene data show CDR1 as MDHEN and CDR2 as SYDVKM. V was clipped by 5 bases and J by 2 bases; unmatched bases: 3. The CDR3 has 15 residues. The CDR3 nucleotides read TGTGCCAGCAGTACACTAGCGGGGGGGCCCTACGAGCAGTACTTC. Encoded protein: CASSTLAGGPYEQYF.

The chain is built from TRBV15 and TRBJ1-2; D is unclear. In germline, CDR1 is LNHNV, CDR2 YYDKDF (reference sequence). The V gene lost 4 bases and the J gene lost 4 bases, with 7 bases spanning the gap. The CDR3 sequence is 12 residues long. The CDR3 DNA sequence: TGTGCCACCAGCAAAGGGAGCTATGGCTACACCTTC. Translation gives CATSKGSYGYTF.